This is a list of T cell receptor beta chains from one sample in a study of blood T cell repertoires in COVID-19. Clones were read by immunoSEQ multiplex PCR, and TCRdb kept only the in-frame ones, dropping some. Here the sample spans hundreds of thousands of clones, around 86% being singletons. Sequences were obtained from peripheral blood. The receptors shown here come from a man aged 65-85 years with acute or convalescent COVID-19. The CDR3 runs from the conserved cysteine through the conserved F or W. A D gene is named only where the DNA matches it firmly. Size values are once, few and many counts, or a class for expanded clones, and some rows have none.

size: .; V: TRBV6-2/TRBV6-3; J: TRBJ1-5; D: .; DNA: TGTGCCAGCAGTTACGGGGGGATGGTTCAGCCCCAGCATTTT; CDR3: CASSYGGMVQPQHF
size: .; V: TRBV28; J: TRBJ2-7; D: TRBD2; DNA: TGTGCCAGCAGTTTCCCTAGCGGGGGAAACCCTTCTGAGCAGTACTTC; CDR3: CASSFPSGGNPSEQYF
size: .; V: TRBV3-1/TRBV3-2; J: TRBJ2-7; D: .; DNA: TGTGCCAGCAGCCAAGGGAATGGCGGATCCTACGAGCAGTACTTC; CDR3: CASSQGNGGSYEQYF
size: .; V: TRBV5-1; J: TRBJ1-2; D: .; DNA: TGCGCCAGCAGCCCGGGCGGGGGGGTTGCAAACTATGGCTACACCTTC; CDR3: CASSPGGGVANYGYTF
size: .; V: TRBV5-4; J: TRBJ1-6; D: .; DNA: TGTGCCAGCAGCTTGGACGGCAGGGGTGAATCACCCCTCCACTTT; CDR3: CASSLDGRGESPLHF
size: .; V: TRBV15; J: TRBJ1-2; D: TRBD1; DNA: TGTGCCACCAGCATTGGGACAGCGCCTGGCTACACCTTC; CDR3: CATSIGTAPGYTF
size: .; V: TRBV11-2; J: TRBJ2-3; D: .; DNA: TGTGCCAGCAGCCCCTTAGCGCAAAGGCCCAAAGATACGCAGTATTTT; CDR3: CASSPLAQRPKDTQYF
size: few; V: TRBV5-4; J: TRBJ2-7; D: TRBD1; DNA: TGTGCCAGCGGGCGACAGGGGGGAATTCGGGTACGCTACGAGCAGTACTTC; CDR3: CASGRQGGIRVRYEQYF
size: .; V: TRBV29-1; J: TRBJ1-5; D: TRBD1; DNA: TGCAGCGTTGCGGGACAGGGGGTCGGTCAGCCCCAGCATTTT; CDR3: CSVAGQGVGQPQHF
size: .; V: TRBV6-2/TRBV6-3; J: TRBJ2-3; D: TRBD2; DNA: TGTGCCAGCAGTTACGATACCGGGACTACCGCTAGCACAGATACGCAGTATTTT; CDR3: CASSYDTGTTASTDTQYF
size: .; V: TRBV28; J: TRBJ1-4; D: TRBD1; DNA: TGTGCCAGCAGGCATCAGGGGGAGCCTGGAGTTGAAAAACTGTTTTTT; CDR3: CASRHQGEPGVEKLFF
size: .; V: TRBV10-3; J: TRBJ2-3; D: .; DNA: TGTGCCATCAGCCCAGGCACAGATACGCAGTATTTT; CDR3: CAISPGTDTQYF
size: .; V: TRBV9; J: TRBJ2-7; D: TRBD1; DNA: TGTGCCAGCAGCGCCCGAGGGACAGGGGAGGTCAACGAGCAGTACTTC; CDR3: CASSARGTGEVNEQYF
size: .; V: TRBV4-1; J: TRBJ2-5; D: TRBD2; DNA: TGCGCCAGCAGCCAAGAGGCAACTAGCGGGAGGGAGACCCAGTACTTC; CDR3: CASSQEATSGRETQYF
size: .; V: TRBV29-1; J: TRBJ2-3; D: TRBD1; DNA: TGCAGCGTTGGGACAGGGACCACAGATACGCAGTATTTT; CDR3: CSVGTGTTDTQYF
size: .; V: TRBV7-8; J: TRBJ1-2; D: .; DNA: TGTGCCAGCAGCTTAGCACCGGGGGGCAGTGGCTACACCTTC; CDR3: CASSLAPGGSGYTF
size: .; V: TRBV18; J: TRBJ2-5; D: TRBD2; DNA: TGTGCCAGCTCACCACCGTTAGGACTAGCGGCAAACCAAGAGACCCAGTACTTC; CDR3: CASSPPLGLAANQETQYF
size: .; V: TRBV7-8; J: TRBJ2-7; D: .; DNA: TGTGCCAGCAGCTTAGTGTTTCGACCTACAGGGAGCGACCTCTCCTACGAGCAGTACTTC; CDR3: CASSLVFRPTGSDLSYEQYF
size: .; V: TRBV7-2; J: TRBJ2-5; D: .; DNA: TGTGCCAGCAGCCTAATGGAGACCCAGTACTTC; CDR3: CASSLMETQYF
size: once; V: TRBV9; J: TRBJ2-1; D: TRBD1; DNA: TGTGCCAGCAGCGTAGACCCGACGGGACAGGGTTACAATGAGCAGTTCTTC; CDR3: CASSVDPTGQGYNEQFF
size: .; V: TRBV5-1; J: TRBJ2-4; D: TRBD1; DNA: TGCGCCAGCGCCCAGACAGGGATGGGTTACATTCAGTACTTC; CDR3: CASAQTGMGYIQYF
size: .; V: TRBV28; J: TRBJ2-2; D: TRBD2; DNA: TGTGCCAGCTGGGGGACTAGCGGGCACGGGGAGCTGTTTTTT; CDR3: CASWGTSGHGELFF
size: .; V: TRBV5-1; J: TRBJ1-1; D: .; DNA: TGCGCCAGCAGCTTGATAACGGGACAATGGAACACTGAAGCTTTCTTT; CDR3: CASSLITGQWNTEAFF
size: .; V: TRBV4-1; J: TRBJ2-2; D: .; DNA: TGCGCCAGCAGCCCGGGAGAGCGACCCTCGAACACCGGGGAGCTGTTTTTT; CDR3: CASSPGERPSNTGELFF
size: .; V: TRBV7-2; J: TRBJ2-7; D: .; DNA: TGTGCCAGCAGCTTTAGCACCGGGACTTTCGCCTACGAGCAGTACTTC; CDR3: CASSFSTGTFAYEQYF
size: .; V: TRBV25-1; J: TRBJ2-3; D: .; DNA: TGTGCCAGCAGTGAAGGTGGTCGGACAGATACGCAGTATTTT; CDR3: CASSEGGRTDTQYF
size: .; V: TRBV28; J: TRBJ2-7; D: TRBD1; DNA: TGTGCCAGCGCCGGGACAGGGGGCTGGGAGCAGTACTTC; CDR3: CASAGTGGWEQYF
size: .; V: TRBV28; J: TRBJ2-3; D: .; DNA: TGTGCCAGTTTCGGGTACAGCACAGATACGCAGTATTTT; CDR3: CASFGYSTDTQYF
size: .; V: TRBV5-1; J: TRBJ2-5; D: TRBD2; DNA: TGCGCCAGCAGAGCGGGAGTACCCCAAGAGACCCAGTACTTC; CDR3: CASRAGVPQETQYF
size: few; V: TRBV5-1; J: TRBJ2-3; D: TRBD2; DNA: TGCGCCAGCAGCTTGGGACACGCGGGGGGGCGGACAGATACGCAGTATTTT; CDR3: CASSLGHAGGRTDTQYF
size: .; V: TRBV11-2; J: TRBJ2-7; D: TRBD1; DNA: TGTGCCAGCAGCTTACAGACAGGGAGAGAAAGCTCCTACGAGCAGTACTTC; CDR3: CASSLQTGRESSYEQYF
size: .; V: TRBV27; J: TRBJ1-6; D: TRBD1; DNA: TGTGCCAGCAGTTCGACAGGGTACTCACCCCTCCACTTT; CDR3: CASSSTGYSPLHF
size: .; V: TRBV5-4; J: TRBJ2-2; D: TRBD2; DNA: TGTGCCAGCAGCTCAGCGGGACTAACGAACACCGGGGAGCTGTTTTTT; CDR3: CASSSAGLTNTGELFF
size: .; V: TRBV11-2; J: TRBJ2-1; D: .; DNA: TGTGCCAGCAGCGGTAGTTATCCCTCCTACAATGAGCAGTTCTTC; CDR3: CASSGSYPSYNEQFF
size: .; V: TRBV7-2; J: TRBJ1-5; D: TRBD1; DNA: TGTGCCAGCAGCTTAGGGGGACAGGGAATTGATCAGCCCCAGCATTTT; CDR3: CASSLGGQGIDQPQHF
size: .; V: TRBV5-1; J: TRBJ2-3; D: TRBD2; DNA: TGCGCCAGCAGCCCCTCCAGGACTAGCGGGAGTTGGGGTGGGACAGATACGCAGTATTTT; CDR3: CASSPSRTSGSWGGTDTQYF
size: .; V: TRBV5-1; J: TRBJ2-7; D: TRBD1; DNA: TGCGCCAGCAGGGGACAGGATACCTACGAGCAGTACTTC; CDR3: CASRGQDTYEQYF
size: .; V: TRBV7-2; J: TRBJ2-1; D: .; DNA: TGTGCCAGCAGCTTTTTCGGGACTTCCTACAATGAGCAGTTCTTC; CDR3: CASSFFGTSYNEQFF
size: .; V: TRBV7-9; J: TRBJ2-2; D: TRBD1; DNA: TGTGCCAGCAGCTTCACAGGGGGCAGAACCGGGGAGCTGTTTTTT; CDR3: CASSFTGGRTGELFF
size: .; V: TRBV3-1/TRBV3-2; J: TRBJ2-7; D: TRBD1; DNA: TGTGCCAGCAGCTGGACAGGGGGACCCCACGAGCAGTACTTC; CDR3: CASSWTGGPHEQYF
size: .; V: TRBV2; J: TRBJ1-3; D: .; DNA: TGTGCCAGCAGGGAGTATACCTCTGGAAACACCATATATTTT; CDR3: CASREYTSGNTIYF
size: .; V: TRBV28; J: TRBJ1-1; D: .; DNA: TGTGCCAGCAGTTCTAAGAACACTGAAGCTTTCTTT; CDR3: CASSSKNTEAFF
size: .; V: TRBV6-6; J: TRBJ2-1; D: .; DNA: TGTGCCAGCAGTTCGCGGACAGCTGGGTATTTCTTC; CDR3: CASSSRTAGYFF
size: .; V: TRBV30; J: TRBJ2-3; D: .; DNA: TGTGCCTGGAGTGTACTCGGAGATACGCAGTATTTT; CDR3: CAWSVLGDTQYF
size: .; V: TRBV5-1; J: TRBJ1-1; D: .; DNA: TGCGCCAGCAGCTTGTTGGTTGGGGGGACTGAAGCTTTCTTT; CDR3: CASSLLVGGTEAFF
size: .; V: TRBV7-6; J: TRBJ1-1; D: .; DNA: TGTGCCAGCAGCTTAACAGGAGTTTACACTGAAGCTTTCTTT; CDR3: CASSLTGVYTEAFF
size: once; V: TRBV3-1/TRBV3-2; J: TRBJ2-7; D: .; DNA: TGTGCCAGCAGCCCAAGCCACGAGCAGTACTTC; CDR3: CASSPSHEQYF
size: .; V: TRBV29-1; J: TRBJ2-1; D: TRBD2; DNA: TGCAGCGTTGAAGAAGAGAGGCGGGAGAGATCCTACAATGAGCAGTTCTTC; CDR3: CSVEEERRERSYNEQFF
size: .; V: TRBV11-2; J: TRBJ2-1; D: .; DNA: TGTGCCAGCGCCTATGACAGAGACAATGAGCAGTTCTTC; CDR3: CASAYDRDNEQFF
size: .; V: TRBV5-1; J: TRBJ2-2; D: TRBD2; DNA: TGCGCCAGCAGGACTAGCGGTGACACCGGGGAGCTGTTTTTT; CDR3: CASRTSGDTGELFF
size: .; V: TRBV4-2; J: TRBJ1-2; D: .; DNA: TGTGCCAGCAGCCAAGATAGGGGAAGTGATGGCTACACCTTC; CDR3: CASSQDRGSDGYTF
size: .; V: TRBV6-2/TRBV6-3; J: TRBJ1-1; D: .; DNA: TGTGCCAGCAGCCCCAGGGGCGGGGGGGGAAAATTGAACACTGAAGCTTTCTTT; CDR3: CASSPRGGGGKLNTEAFF
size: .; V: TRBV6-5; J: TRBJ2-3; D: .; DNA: TGTGCCAGCAGCCACTCTTCAGATACGCAGTATTTT; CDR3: CASSHSSDTQYF